This is a list of T cell receptor beta chains from one sample in a study of blood T cell repertoires in COVID-19. Method: immunoSEQ multiplex PCR; TCRdb's copy keeps in-frame clones and lacks some. This table has under 250,000 clones, 81% appearing once. The sequencing input was PBMCs or T cells enriched from blood (not recorded which). The source is a woman in her forties or fifties with acute COVID-19. The CDR3 runs from the conserved cysteine through the conserved F or W. Fields, in order: V gene, J gene, CDR3 length, D gene, CDR3 protein. D genes are given only for firm matches.

v_call: TRBV7-2
j_call: TRBJ2-3
cdr3_length: 16
d_call: TRBD2
cdr3_aa: CASSLGLAASTDTQYF

v_call: TRBV9
j_call: TRBJ1-1
cdr3_length: 17
d_call: TRBD1
cdr3_aa: CASYPGQTSPMNTEAFF

v_call: TRBV15
j_call: TRBJ2-3
cdr3_length: 18
d_call: TRBD2
cdr3_aa: CATSRTTPLAGRTDTQYF

v_call: TRBV19
j_call: TRBJ2-1
cdr3_length: 14
d_call: TRBD2
cdr3_aa: CASTRSGGYNEQFF

v_call: TRBV7-2
j_call: TRBJ1-2
cdr3_length: 16
d_call: NA
cdr3_aa: CASSLDSAAGSYGYTF

v_call: TRBV4-3
j_call: TRBJ1-3
cdr3_length: 17
d_call: NA
cdr3_aa: CASSQDRQQGTGNTIYF

v_call: TRBV24-1
j_call: TRBJ2-1
cdr3_length: 17
d_call: TRBD1
cdr3_aa: CATSDASGTGSANEQFF

v_call: TRBV10-2
j_call: TRBJ2-5
cdr3_length: 15
d_call: NA
cdr3_aa: CASSTTGGAQETQYF

v_call: TRBV10-3
j_call: TRBJ2-2
cdr3_length: 15
d_call: TRBD1
cdr3_aa: CAISGGTGGTGELFF

v_call: TRBV19
j_call: TRBJ1-5
cdr3_length: 14
d_call: NA
cdr3_aa: CASSIGTKNQPQHF

v_call: TRBV2
j_call: TRBJ2-7
cdr3_length: 14
d_call: TRBD1
cdr3_aa: CATRRGQASYEQYF

v_call: TRBV28
j_call: TRBJ2-3
cdr3_length: 17
d_call: NA
cdr3_aa: CASRTHPGAGDTDTQYF

v_call: TRBV7-2
j_call: TRBJ2-3
cdr3_length: 16
d_call: TRBD2
cdr3_aa: CASSLTGGLNTDTQYF

v_call: TRBV27
j_call: TRBJ2-7
cdr3_length: 13
d_call: TRBD1
cdr3_aa: CASSLLRGHEQYF

v_call: TRBV6-5
j_call: TRBJ2-7
cdr3_length: 12
d_call: NA
cdr3_aa: CASSQRSYEQYF

v_call: TRBV7-2
j_call: TRBJ2-7
cdr3_length: 16
d_call: TRBD2
cdr3_aa: CASSLATSGRVYEQYF

v_call: TRBV6-2/TRBV6-3
j_call: TRBJ1-2
cdr3_length: 14
d_call: NA
cdr3_aa: CASSLAGTHYGYTF

v_call: TRBV19
j_call: TRBJ2-5
cdr3_length: 15
d_call: TRBD1
cdr3_aa: CASSWGTGKGETQYF

v_call: TRBV4-3
j_call: TRBJ1-5
cdr3_length: 18
d_call: TRBD1
cdr3_aa: CASSQGLTTGPMDQPQHF

v_call: TRBV4-3
j_call: TRBJ2-5
cdr3_length: 16
d_call: TRBD1
cdr3_aa: CASSQDLGQGKETQYF

v_call: TRBV5-1
j_call: TRBJ1-1
cdr3_length: 16
d_call: TRBD1
cdr3_aa: CASSPWTGVSLTEAFF

v_call: TRBV6-5
j_call: TRBJ2-2
cdr3_length: 14
d_call: TRBD1
cdr3_aa: CAGSTGDNTGELFF

v_call: TRBV27
j_call: TRBJ2-7
cdr3_length: 16
d_call: TRBD2
cdr3_aa: CASSPRTSGGAWEQYF

v_call: TRBV29-1
j_call: TRBJ1-5
cdr3_length: 15
d_call: TRBD1
cdr3_aa: CSVGGGQGASQPQHF

v_call: TRBV7-2
j_call: TRBJ2-5
cdr3_length: 13
d_call: NA
cdr3_aa: CASSPPIGETQYF